The present TCR beta chain was sequenced within a study of T cell repertoires in cytomegalovirus infection. About the study: Based on public TCR beta signatures, there were indications of CMV infection and of a matching HLA type. General study findings and limits: Individuals carrying CMV plus the relevant HLA were identified by cumulative frequency of public TCR beta families. Dominant in the ex vivo response were TCR beta clonotypes restricted by HLA-C and specific for CMV.

This clonotype has just a few counts. Its matching antigen is unknown. TCRdb reprocessed the reads with MiXCR, giving one entry per CDR3 protein. Seen here are fewer than 550,000 distinct CDR3 sequences, around a quarter observed once, and the top ten hold approximately 13%. The clonotype was recovered from a human donor in good health (CMV status not recorded). Some clones in this sample may be carry-over from other donors' samples. The sequenced material came from PBMCs.

CDR3 in amino acids: CASSPMSSYNSPLHF. For the CDR3, the DNA is TGTGCCAGCAGCCCAATGAGCTCCTATAATTCACCCCTCCACTTT. This chain connects TRBV7-9 to TRBJ1-6; D unresolved. Germline-derived CDR1 and CDR2 are SEHNR and FQNEAQ (reference sequence). The germline V and J ends were trimmed by 5 bases and 0 bases, with 8 bases remaining between them. The CDR3 runs 15 residues. Together with reference TRBV7-9 and TRBJ1-6, the CDR3 gives the full variable domain: DTGVSQNPRHKITKRGQNVTFRCDPISEHNRLYWYRQTLGQGPEFLTYFQNEAQLEKSRLLSDRFSAERPKGSFSTLEIQRTEQGDSAMYLCASSPMSSYNSPLHFGNGTRLTVT.